This record concerns one TCR beta chain sequence. The antigen remains unidentified. 60 Vbeta and 13 Jbeta primers were used in PCR. Clones were sequenced by immunoSEQ multiplex PCR, and TCRdb holds only the in-frame ones, with some missing. The repertoire holds some 160,000 clones, with around four fifths as singletons. V was pared by 5 bases and J by 6 bases, with 12 bases between. The CDR3 contains 13 residues. CDR1 SGHTA and CDR2 FQGNSA come from the germline V gene. This specimen comes from a study of cytomegalovirus exposure and HLA in healthy donors. General study findings and limits: Most TCR beta V segments were productive about 87% or about 30% of the time in an earlier analysis. The study carried out a later analysis of TCR beta sequences. It associated some 18,000 of them with specific HLA alleles at a false discovery rate of 0.05.

The receptor comes from a male donor in good health and CMV-seronegative. V is TRBV7-2 and J is TRBJ2-3, with D possibly being TRBD1 (5 bases). The sample was PBMCs. The chain's CDR3 is CASSKTVPDTQYF. CDR3 bases: TGTGCCAGCAGCAAGACAGTCCCGGATACGCAGTATTTT.